What follows describes a single TCR beta chain. The PCR used 60 Vbeta and 13 Jbeta primers. Libraries were prepared by immunoSEQ multiplex PCR; TCRdb keeps only in-frame clonotypes and omits some of them. The sample contains fewer than 180,000 clones, 79% of which appear only once. V was pared by 1 base and J by 4 bases, with 3 bases of the junction left unmatched. The CDR3 length is 15 residues. Germline V CDR1 and CDR2: SGHRS, YFSETQ. This sample was taken from a study of cytomegalovirus exposure and HLA in healthy donors. The sample comprised PBMCs. The chain combines TRBV5-1 with TRBJ1-5, with 9 bases aligning to TRBD1. This receptor was identified in a man in his fifties or sixties in good health and CMV-seropositive. Written as DNA, the CDR3 is TGCGCCAGCAGCTTGTTGGGACAGGGTAATCAGCCCCAGCATTTT. Protein sequence: CASSLLGQGNQPQHF. Full variable domain (rest looked up from reference TRBV5-1 and TRBJ1-5): KAGVTQTPRYLIKTRGQQVTLSCSPISGHRSVSWYQQTPGQGLQFLFEYFSETQRNKGNFPGRFSGRQFSNSRSEMNVSTLELGDSALYLCASSLLGQGNQPQHFGDGTRLSIL.